This T cell receptor (beta chain) was captured in a study of T cells in Graves' hyperthyroidism and ophthalmopathy. There are 13 residues in the CDR3. The V and J ends lost 7 bases and 6 bases respectively, with 13 bases between them. Germline CDR1 MDHEN, CDR2 SYDVKM. Amplification of TCR beta CDR3 regions used RNA as the template. Using the HTBI primer set, a first-round RT-PCR was run on the TCR CDR3. TCRdb fed the multiplex PCR reads into MiXCR, producing one record per CDR3 protein. This table holds about 610,000 distinct CDR3 sequences, 14% to 15% found once. This clonotype was counted ten times or more.

The chain carries TRBV28 and TRBJ1-5; perhaps TRBD1 as D (5 bases). The receptor was derived from a woman in her forties with Graves' ophthalmopathy. The sample was blood. For the CDR3, the DNA is TGTGCCAGCAAACCCGACGGGGGTCAGCCCCAGCATTTT. Amino acid sequence: CASKPDGGQPQHF.